This T cell receptor beta chain appears in the sequencing data of a study of shared T cell receptors in the human thymus. Here immunoSEQ multiplex PCR was the method, and the copy in TCRdb shows in-frame clones only, minus some. The profile shows about 380,000 clones, approximately 95% of them singletons. Germline V gene sequence: CDR1 SGDLS, CDR2 YYNGEE. The CDR3 is made up of 14 amino acids. Losses at the gene ends were 2 bases for V and 5 bases for J; bases not matched to a gene: 2. This sequence originates from a human donor. The rearrangement joins TRBV9 to TRBJ2-1, with 9 bases that match TRBD2. The sample was thymocytes. CDR3: CASSVSGRHNEQFF. CDR3 sequence (DNA): TGTGCCAGCAGCGTTAGCGGGAGACACAATGAGCAGTTCTTC.